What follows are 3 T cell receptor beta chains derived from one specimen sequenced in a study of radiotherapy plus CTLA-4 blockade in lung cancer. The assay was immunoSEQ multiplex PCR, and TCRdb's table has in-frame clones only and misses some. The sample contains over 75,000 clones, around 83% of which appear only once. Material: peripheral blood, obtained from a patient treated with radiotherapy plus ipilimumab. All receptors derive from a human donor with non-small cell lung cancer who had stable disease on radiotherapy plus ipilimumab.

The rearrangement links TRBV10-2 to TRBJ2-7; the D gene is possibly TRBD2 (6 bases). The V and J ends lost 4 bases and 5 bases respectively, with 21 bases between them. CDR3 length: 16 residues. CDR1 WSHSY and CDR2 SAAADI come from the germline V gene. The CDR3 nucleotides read TGCGCCAGCAGTGGGACCCTACTAGCAAAAAGCGACGAGCAGTACTTC. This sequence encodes CASSGTLLAKSDEQYF.

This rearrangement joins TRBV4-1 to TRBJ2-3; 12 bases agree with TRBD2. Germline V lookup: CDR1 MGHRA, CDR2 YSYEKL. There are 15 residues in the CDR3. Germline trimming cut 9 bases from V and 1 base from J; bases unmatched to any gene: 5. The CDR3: CASQTSGGRTDTQYF. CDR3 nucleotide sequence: TGCGCCAGTCAGACTAGCGGGGGACGCACAGATACGCAGTATTTT.

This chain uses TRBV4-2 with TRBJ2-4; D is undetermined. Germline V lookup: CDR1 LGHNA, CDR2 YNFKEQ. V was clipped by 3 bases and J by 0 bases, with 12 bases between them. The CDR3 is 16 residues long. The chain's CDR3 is CASSQSLKLAKNIQYF. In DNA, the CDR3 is TGTGCCAGCAGCCAGTCCCTCAAGCTAGCCAAAAACATTCAGTACTTC.